A selection of T cell receptor beta chains follows, all from one sample in a study of T cells in Graves' hyperthyroidism and ophthalmopathy. TCRdb re-called the multiplex PCR reads with MiXCR, one entry per CDR3 protein. Found here are around 500,000 distinct CDR3 sequences, about 14% of them singletons; the top ten hold over 11%. The sequencing sample was made of blood. These receptors all come from a woman between 40 and 55 years old with Graves' hyperthyroidism. Both conserved end residues are part of each CDR3. Fields, in order: D gene, clone size, V gene, J gene, CDR3 length, CDR3 protein, CDR3 DNA. D genes are given only for firm matches. Not every row has a clone size; where given, it reads once, few, many or a size class.

d_gene: NA
abundance: few
v_gene: TRBV19
j_gene: TRBJ1-2
len: 15
CDR3aa: CASSPTGGFDYGYTF
CDR3nt: TGTGCCAGTAGTCCGACAGGAGGTTTTGACTATGGCTACACCTTC

d_gene: NA
abundance: few
v_gene: TRBV5-1
j_gene: TRBJ2-2
len: 17
CDR3aa: CASSLSRLDSNTGELFF
CDR3nt: TGCGCCAGCAGCTTATCGAGACTAGATTCGAACACCGGGGAGCTGTTTTTT

d_gene: TRBD2
abundance: few
v_gene: TRBV9
j_gene: TRBJ2-4
len: 16
CDR3aa: CASSVDSGNKPNIQYF
CDR3nt: TGTGCCAGCAGCGTGGATAGCGGGAATAAACCGAACATTCAGTACTTC

d_gene: TRBD1
abundance: few
v_gene: TRBV4-1
j_gene: TRBJ2-3
len: 18
CDR3aa: CASSQDDGTGSRTDTQYF
CDR3nt: TGCGCCAGCAGCCAAGATGATGGGACAGGATCCCGCACAGATACGCAGTATTTT

d_gene: TRBD1
abundance: many
v_gene: TRBV28
j_gene: TRBJ2-5
len: 19
CDR3aa: CASSLLGQGALSQGETQYF
CDR3nt: TGTGCCAGCAGTCTTTTAGGACAGGGGGCGCTTAGTCAAGGAGAGACCCAGTACTTC

d_gene: TRBD1
abundance: many
v_gene: TRBV27
j_gene: TRBJ1-1
len: 15
CDR3aa: CASLGQGKTPTEAFF
CDR3nt: TGTGCCAGCCTCGGACAGGGTAAGACTCCCACTGAAGCTTTCTTT

d_gene: NA
abundance: many
v_gene: TRBV29-1
j_gene: TRBJ2-1
len: 12
CDR3aa: CSIAVVANEQFF
CDR3nt: TGCAGCATCGCCGTAGTGGCGAATGAGCAGTTCTTC

d_gene: TRBD1
abundance: NA
v_gene: TRBV15
j_gene: TRBJ2-7
len: 14
CDR3aa: CATSYGQDLYEQYF
CDR3nt: TGTGCCACCAGCTATGGACAGGACCTCTACGAGCAGTACTTC

d_gene: NA
abundance: few
v_gene: TRBV6-1
j_gene: TRBJ2-6
len: 14
CDR3aa: CASTVSSGANVLTF
CDR3nt: TGTGCCAGCACTGTTTCCTCTGGGGCCAACGTCCTGACTTTC

d_gene: TRBD2
abundance: NA
v_gene: TRBV10-2
j_gene: TRBJ2-3
len: 14
CDR3aa: CASSVAGAADTQYF
CDR3nt: TGCGCCAGCAGTGTAGCGGGAGCTGCAGATACGCAGTATTTT

d_gene: NA
abundance: many
v_gene: TRBV5-1
j_gene: TRBJ2-1
len: 16
CDR3aa: CASSLEQAARDNEQFF
CDR3nt: TGCGCCAGCAGCTTGGAGCAAGCGGCCAGAGACAATGAGCAGTTCTTC

d_gene: NA
abundance: many
v_gene: TRBV7-9
j_gene: TRBJ1-1
len: 14
CDR3aa: CASSLANRVTEAFF
CDR3nt: TGTGCCAGCAGCTTGGCGAACAGGGTCACTGAAGCTTTCTTT

d_gene: TRBD2
abundance: NA
v_gene: TRBV9
j_gene: TRBJ2-1
len: 15
CDR3aa: CASSVSLAGVDEQFF
CDR3nt: TGTGCCAGCAGCGTAAGTCTAGCGGGAGTCGATGAGCAGTTCTTC

d_gene: TRBD1
abundance: NA
v_gene: TRBV7-9
j_gene: TRBJ2-2
len: 18
CDR3aa: CASSLAQGQGGNTGELFF
CDR3nt: TGTGCCAGCAGCTTAGCGCAAGGACAGGGGGGAAACACCGGGGAGCTGTTTTTT

d_gene: TRBD2
abundance: many
v_gene: TRBV28
j_gene: TRBJ2-2
len: 13
CDR3aa: CASSLAGVGELFF
CDR3nt: TGTGCCAGCAGCTTAGCGGGGGTCGGGGAGCTGTTTTTT

d_gene: NA
abundance: few
v_gene: TRBV6-6
j_gene: TRBJ1-4
len: 15
CDR3aa: CASSYSRGDNEKLFF
CDR3nt: TGTGCCAGCAGTTACTCAAGAGGGGATAATGAAAAACTGTTTTTT

d_gene: TRBD2
abundance: many
v_gene: TRBV20-1
j_gene: TRBJ2-7
len: 15
CDR3aa: CSASGSSGASYEQYF
CDR3nt: TGCAGTGCTAGTGGGTCTAGCGGGGCTTCCTACGAGCAGTACTTC

d_gene: TRBD2
abundance: NA
v_gene: TRBV14
j_gene: TRBJ2-2
len: 16
CDR3aa: CASSPRAGGSTGELFF
CDR3nt: TGTGCCAGCAGCCCGAGAGCGGGAGGTAGCACCGGGGAGCTGTTTTTT

d_gene: NA
abundance: NA
v_gene: TRBV5-6
j_gene: TRBJ2-1
len: 14
CDR3aa: CASSFPETGNEQFF
CDR3nt: TGTGCCAGCAGCTTCCCGGAGACTGGCAATGAGCAGTTCTTC

d_gene: NA
abundance: few
v_gene: TRBV20-1
j_gene: TRBJ1-2
len: 12
CDR3aa: CSARGPQKGYTF
CDR3nt: TGCAGTGCTAGGGGGCCTCAAAAAGGCTACACCTTC

d_gene: TRBD1
abundance: NA
v_gene: TRBV28
j_gene: TRBJ1-2
len: 14
CDR3aa: CASSKDRENYGYTF
CDR3nt: TGTGCCAGCAGCAAGGACAGGGAGAACTATGGCTACACCTTC

d_gene: TRBD2
abundance: NA
v_gene: TRBV27
j_gene: TRBJ2-1
len: 14
CDR3aa: CASSLFSGRDGQFF
CDR3nt: TGTGCCAGCAGTTTATTTAGCGGGAGAGATGGGCAGTTCTTC

d_gene: NA
abundance: many
v_gene: TRBV28
j_gene: TRBJ1-5
len: 16
CDR3aa: CASKPWEIYSNQPQHF
CDR3nt: TGTGCCAGCAAACCCTGGGAAATCTATAGCAATCAGCCCCAGCATTTT

d_gene: NA
abundance: many
v_gene: TRBV11-2
j_gene: TRBJ2-5
len: 14
CDR3aa: CASSFGSAQETQYF
CDR3nt: TGTGCCAGCAGCTTTGGTAGCGCTCAAGAGACCCAGTACTTC

d_gene: NA
abundance: NA
v_gene: TRBV20-1
j_gene: TRBJ2-7
len: 16
CDR3aa: CSASRAGGFGIYEQYF
CDR3nt: TGCAGTGCTAGCAGGGCGGGCGGGTTCGGCATCTACGAGCAGTACTTC

d_gene: TRBD2
abundance: NA
v_gene: TRBV29-1
j_gene: TRBJ2-7
len: 14
CDR3aa: CSVALGLAGHEQYF
CDR3nt: TGCAGCGTTGCCCTGGGACTAGCGGGACACGAGCAGTACTTC

d_gene: TRBD1
abundance: NA
v_gene: TRBV30
j_gene: TRBJ1-2
len: 13
CDR3aa: CACRTGVGYGYTF
CDR3nt: TGTGCCTGCCGGACAGGGGTTGGCTATGGCTACACCTTC

d_gene: TRBD2
abundance: NA
v_gene: TRBV7-9
j_gene: TRBJ2-1
len: 14
CDR3aa: CASSLALAGYEQFF
CDR3nt: TGTGCCAGCAGCTTGGCTCTAGCGGGCTATGAGCAGTTCTTC

d_gene: TRBD1
abundance: many
v_gene: TRBV28
j_gene: TRBJ2-7
len: 13
CDR3aa: CASLDRLKDEQYF
CDR3nt: TGTGCCAGCCTGGACAGGTTGAAAGACGAGCAGTACTTC

d_gene: NA
abundance: many
v_gene: TRBV5-1
j_gene: TRBJ2-3
len: 13
CDR3aa: CATAKGGTDTQYF
CDR3nt: TGCGCCACCGCTAAAGGGGGAACAGATACGCAGTATTTT

d_gene: TRBD1
abundance: few
v_gene: TRBV10-3
j_gene: TRBJ2-7
len: 14
CDR3aa: CVISGAGQGYEQYF
CDR3nt: TGTGTCATCAGTGGGGCGGGACAGGGTTACGAGCAGTACTTC

d_gene: NA
abundance: many
v_gene: TRBV20-1
j_gene: TRBJ1-1
len: 12
CDR3aa: CSARGIWTEAFF
CDR3nt: TGCAGTGCTAGAGGGATTTGGACTGAAGCTTTCTTT

d_gene: TRBD1
abundance: many
v_gene: TRBV28
j_gene: TRBJ1-1
len: 15
CDR3aa: CASTNPGGLNTEAFF
CDR3nt: TGTGCCAGCACCAATCCAGGGGGTTTGAACACTGAAGCTTTCTTT

d_gene: NA
abundance: NA
v_gene: TRBV6-5
j_gene: TRBJ2-1
len: 12
CDR3aa: CASSSRRGEQFF
CDR3nt: TGTGCCAGCAGTTCTAGGAGGGGTGAGCAGTTCTTC

d_gene: TRBD2
abundance: many
v_gene: TRBV29-1
j_gene: TRBJ2-3
len: 14
CDR3aa: CSVGLAASTDTQYF
CDR3nt: TGCAGCGTTGGACTAGCGGCCAGCACAGATACGCAGTATTTT

d_gene: NA
abundance: many
v_gene: TRBV20-1
j_gene: TRBJ2-7
len: 14
CDR3aa: CSASLGSVTYEQYF
CDR3nt: TGCAGTGCTAGTCTCGGGAGTGTCACCTACGAGCAGTACTTC

d_gene: NA
abundance: many
v_gene: TRBV24-1
j_gene: TRBJ2-1
len: 15
CDR3aa: CATSVGQGNYNEQFF
CDR3nt: TGTGCCACCAGTGTTGGGCAGGGGAACTACAATGAGCAGTTCTTC

d_gene: TRBD2
abundance: many
v_gene: TRBV20-1
j_gene: TRBJ2-5
len: 13
CDR3aa: CSATREGGETQYF
CDR3nt: TGCAGTGCAACGCGGGAGGGGGGGGAGACCCAGTACTTC

d_gene: TRBD2
abundance: many
v_gene: TRBV5-6
j_gene: TRBJ2-1
len: 18
CDR3aa: CASSPGLKTSGRRYEQFF
CDR3nt: TGTGCCAGCAGTCCTGGACTTAAGACTAGCGGGAGACGGTATGAGCAGTTCTTC

d_gene: NA
abundance: many
v_gene: TRBV7-9
j_gene: TRBJ2-1
len: 15
CDR3aa: CASSFRREYYNEQFF
CDR3nt: TGTGCCAGCAGCTTTCGTCGGGAGTATTACAATGAGCAGTTCTTC

d_gene: NA
abundance: many
v_gene: TRBV2
j_gene: TRBJ2-1
len: 11
CDR3aa: CATSRSFEQFF
CDR3nt: TGTGCCACCAGTAGAAGTTTCGAGCAGTTCTTC

d_gene: NA
abundance: many
v_gene: TRBV7-9
j_gene: TRBJ2-3
len: 16
CDR3aa: CASSLGLWSGKDTQYF
CDR3nt: TGTGCCAGCAGCTTAGGCCTGTGGTCAGGAAAAGATACGCAGTATTTT

d_gene: TRBD2
abundance: many
v_gene: TRBV6-1
j_gene: TRBJ2-5
len: 15
CDR3aa: CASSFSSGSSETQYF
CDR3nt: TGTGCCAGCAGTTTTTCTAGCGGGAGTTCAGAGACCCAGTACTTC

d_gene: TRBD2
abundance: few
v_gene: TRBV27
j_gene: TRBJ2-5
len: 15
CDR3aa: CASSTLAGGLETQYF
CDR3nt: TGTGCCAGCAGTACACTAGCGGGAGGGCTCGAGACCCAGTACTTC

d_gene: TRBD1
abundance: many
v_gene: TRBV12-3/TRBV12-4
j_gene: TRBJ2-7
len: 14
CDR3aa: CASSRPGQGYEQYF
CDR3nt: TGTGCCAGCAGTCGTCCGGGACAGGGCTACGAGCAGTACTTC

d_gene: TRBD1
abundance: NA
v_gene: TRBV6-1
j_gene: TRBJ2-4
len: 12
CDR3aa: CASSPGQSIQYF
CDR3nt: TGTGCCAGCAGCCCGGGACAGAGCATTCAGTACTTC

d_gene: NA
abundance: many
v_gene: TRBV2
j_gene: TRBJ1-4
len: 14
CDR3aa: CASSWGHQNEKLFF
CDR3nt: TGTGCCAGCAGTTGGGGACACCAAAATGAAAAACTGTTTTTT

d_gene: NA
abundance: NA
v_gene: TRBV5-5
j_gene: TRBJ2-7
len: 13
CDR3aa: CASSSEGNYEQYF
CDR3nt: TGTGCCAGCAGCTCCGAGGGGAACTACGAGCAGTACTTC